The TCR beta chain described here comes from a study of T-cell reconstitution after alpha-beta-depleted transplantation in children. A few counts support this clonotype. Germline and junction disagree at one end, which may indicate a read error. This CDR3 region has 18 residues. The germline V gene encodes CDR1 SSHAT and CDR2 FNYEAQ (reference sequence). For TCRbeta, the library was prepared with unique molecular identifiers. One entry per CDR3 protein results from TCRdb running MiXCR on the PCR reads. The sample has a few hundred thousand distinct CDR3 sequences; approximately 10% are singletons. The genes are TRBV7-7 and TRBJ2-3, with 12 bases aligning to TRBD2. This TCR was sampled from a human donor who donated a stem cell graft to a child with acute myeloid leukemia. The sample in question was PBMCs from the stem cell graft donor, obtained from the stem cell graft. This CDR3 is CASSHATSGSFGTDTQYF. Here the CDR3 DNA reads TGTGCTAGCAGCCATGCGACTAGCGGGAGTTTCGGCACAGATACGCAGTATTTT.